This section outlines one T cell receptor beta chain sequence together with its context. The entry originates in a study of T cell changes during pregnancy in multiple sclerosis. Here immunoSEQ multiplex PCR was the method, and the copy in TCRdb shows in-frame clones only, minus some. The sample carries about 70,000 clones, 94% recorded once. Germline V lookup: CDR1 MNHEY, CDR2 SMNVEV (reference sequence). Trimming left V 3 bases short and J 4 bases short, with 13 bases between. The CDR3 loop spans 14 amino acids. The chain is built from TRBV27 and TRBJ2-7; a weak D match, TRBD2 (6 bases). This TCR derives from a female donor with multiple sclerosis, enrolled in a pregnancy study. The sample here was peripheral blood, taken in the third trimester of pregnancy. The CDR3: CASSFKPGGYEQYF. As DNA, the CDR3 is TGTGCCAGCAGTTTTAAGCCCGGGGGATACGAGCAGTACTTC.